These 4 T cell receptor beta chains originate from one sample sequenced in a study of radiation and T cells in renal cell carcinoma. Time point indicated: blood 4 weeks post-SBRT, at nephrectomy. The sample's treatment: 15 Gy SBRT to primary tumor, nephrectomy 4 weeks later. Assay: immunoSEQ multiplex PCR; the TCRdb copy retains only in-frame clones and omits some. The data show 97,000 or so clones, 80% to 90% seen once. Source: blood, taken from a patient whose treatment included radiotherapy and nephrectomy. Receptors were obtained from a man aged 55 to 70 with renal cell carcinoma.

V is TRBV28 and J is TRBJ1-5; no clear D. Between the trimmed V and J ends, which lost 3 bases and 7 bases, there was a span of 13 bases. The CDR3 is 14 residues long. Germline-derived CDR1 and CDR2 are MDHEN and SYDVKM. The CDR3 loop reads CASSFREGLQPQHF. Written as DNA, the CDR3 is TGTGCCAGCAGTTTTAGGGAAGGACTCCAGCCCCAGCATTTT.

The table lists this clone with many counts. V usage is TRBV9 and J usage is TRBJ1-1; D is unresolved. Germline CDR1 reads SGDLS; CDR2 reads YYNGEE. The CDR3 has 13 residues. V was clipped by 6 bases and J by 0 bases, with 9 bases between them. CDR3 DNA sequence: TGTGCCAGCACCGAGGCGCTGAACACTGAAGCTTTCTTT. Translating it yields CASTEALNTEAFF.

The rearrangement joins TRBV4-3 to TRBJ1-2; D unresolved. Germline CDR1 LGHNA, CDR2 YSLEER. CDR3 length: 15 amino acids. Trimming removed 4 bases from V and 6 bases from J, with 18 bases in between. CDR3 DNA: TGCGCCAGCAGCCTCCTAGGGTCAGATTATGATGGCTACACCTTC. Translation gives CASSLLGSDYDGYTF.

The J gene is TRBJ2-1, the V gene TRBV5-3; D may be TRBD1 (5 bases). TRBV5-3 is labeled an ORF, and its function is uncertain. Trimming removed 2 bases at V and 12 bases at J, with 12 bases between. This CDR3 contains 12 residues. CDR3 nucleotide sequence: TGTGCCAGAAGCTTCAGGGCCTATGGGCAGTTCTTC. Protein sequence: CARSFRAYGQFF.